This TCR beta chain emerged from a study of beta chain features in type 1 diabetes. In germline, CDR1 is MNHNY, CDR2 SVGAGI (reference sequence). The trim removed 0 bases at V and 1 base at J, leaving 2 bases unmatched. The CDR3 is 16 residues long. Of the isolated RNA, all was reverse transcribed, and so the sequenced material was expressed TCRB transcripts. The assay was immunoSEQ multiplex PCR, and TCRdb's table has in-frame clones only and misses some. The sample contains about 130,000 clones, around 8.7% of which appear only once. The rearrangement uses TRBV6-6 and TRBJ2-5; TRBD1 matches at 10 bases. The specimen was central memory CD4+ T cells from blood. The sequence was obtained from a man aged 18 to 30 in good health. The CDR3 bases are TGTGCCAGCAGTTACTCCGGGACAGGGGCCCAAGAGACCCAGTACTTC. Protein product: CASSYSGTGAQETQYF.